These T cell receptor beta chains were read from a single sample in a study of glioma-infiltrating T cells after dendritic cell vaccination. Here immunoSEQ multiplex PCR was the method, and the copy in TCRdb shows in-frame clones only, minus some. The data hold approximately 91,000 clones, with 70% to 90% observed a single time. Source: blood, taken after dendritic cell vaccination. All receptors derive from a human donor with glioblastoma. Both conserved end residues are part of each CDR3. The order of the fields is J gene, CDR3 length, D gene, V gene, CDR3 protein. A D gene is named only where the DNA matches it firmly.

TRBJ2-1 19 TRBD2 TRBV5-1 CASSLDAAGDPSSYNEQFF
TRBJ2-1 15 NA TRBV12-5 CASGPGRSSYNEQFF
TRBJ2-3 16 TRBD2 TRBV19 CASSARLAGAPDTQYF
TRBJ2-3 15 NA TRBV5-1 CASSLEGGSTDTQYF
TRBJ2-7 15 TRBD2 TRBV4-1 CASSRAGRNSYEQYF
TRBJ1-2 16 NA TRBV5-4 CASFEGIPGKTYGYTF
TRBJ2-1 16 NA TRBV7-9 CASSLVGGGEYNEQFF
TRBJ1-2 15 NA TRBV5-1 CASQPGGVGPNGYTF
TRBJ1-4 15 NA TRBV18 CASSLLSSNGEKLFF
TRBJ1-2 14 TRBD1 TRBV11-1 CASSPGQGNYGYTF
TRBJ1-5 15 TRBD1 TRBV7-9 CASSLGTGGFKPQHF
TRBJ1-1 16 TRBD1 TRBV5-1 CASSFDRVGGNTEAFF
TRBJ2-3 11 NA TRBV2 CASSPSDTQYF
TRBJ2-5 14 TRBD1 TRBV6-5 CASSPRDGTAKQYF
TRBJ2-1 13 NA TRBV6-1 CASGQAGGRVQFF
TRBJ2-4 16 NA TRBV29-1 CSVEDPLGRVGNIQYF
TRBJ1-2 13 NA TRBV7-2 CASSSRLNYGYTF
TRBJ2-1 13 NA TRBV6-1 CASMIGGDNEQFF
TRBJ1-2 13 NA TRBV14 CASSRGTNYGYTF
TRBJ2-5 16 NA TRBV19 CASSIVRGWAQETQYF
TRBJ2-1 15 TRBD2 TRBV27 CASSWTSGHYNEQFF
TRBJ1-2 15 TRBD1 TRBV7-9 CASSLVRDRALRYTF
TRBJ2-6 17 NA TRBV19 CASSTRQLLTGANVLTF
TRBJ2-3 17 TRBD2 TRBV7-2 CASSLGVRGLNTDTQYF
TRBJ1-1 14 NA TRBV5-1 CASSSVGGNTEAFF
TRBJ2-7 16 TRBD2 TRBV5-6 CASSLGGTSGGLEQYF
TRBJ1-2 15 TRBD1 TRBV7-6 CASSPRDSSIYGYTF
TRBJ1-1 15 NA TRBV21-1 CATPKGGSQNTEAFF
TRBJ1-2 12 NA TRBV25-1 CASNRGNYGYTF
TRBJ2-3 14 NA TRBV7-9 CASSLGSVSDTQYF
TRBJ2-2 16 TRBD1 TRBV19 CASSIGRDRNTGELFF
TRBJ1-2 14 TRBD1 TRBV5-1 CASSLDVSGGGYTF
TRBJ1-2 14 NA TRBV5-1 CASSLVAGLTGYTF
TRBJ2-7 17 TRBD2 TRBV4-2 CASSQEGLAGLSYEQYF
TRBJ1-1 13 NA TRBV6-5 CASSYSVGGAAFF
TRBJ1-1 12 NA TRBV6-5 CASRVGNTEAFF
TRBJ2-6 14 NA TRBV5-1 CATDEGTGANVLTF
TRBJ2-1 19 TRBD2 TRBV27 CASSYLPRQTSGLGNEQFF
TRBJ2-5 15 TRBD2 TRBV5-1 CASSPVAGVEETQYF
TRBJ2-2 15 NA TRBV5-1 CASEGTGGQSGELFF
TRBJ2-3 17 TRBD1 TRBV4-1 CASSQEGGFNPTDTQYF